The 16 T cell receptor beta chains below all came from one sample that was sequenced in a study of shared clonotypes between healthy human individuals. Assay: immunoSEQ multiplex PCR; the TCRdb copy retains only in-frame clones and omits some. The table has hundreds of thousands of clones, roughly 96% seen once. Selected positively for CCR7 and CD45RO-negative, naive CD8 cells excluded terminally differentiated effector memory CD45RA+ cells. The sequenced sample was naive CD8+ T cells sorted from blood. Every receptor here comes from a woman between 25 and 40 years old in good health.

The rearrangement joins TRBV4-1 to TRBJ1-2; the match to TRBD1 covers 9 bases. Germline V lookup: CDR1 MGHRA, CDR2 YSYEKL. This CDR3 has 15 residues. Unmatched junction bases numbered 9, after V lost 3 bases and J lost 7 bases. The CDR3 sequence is CASSQRTGDNPGYTF. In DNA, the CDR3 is TGCGCCAGCAGCCAGAGGACAGGGGATAACCCTGGCTACACCTTC.

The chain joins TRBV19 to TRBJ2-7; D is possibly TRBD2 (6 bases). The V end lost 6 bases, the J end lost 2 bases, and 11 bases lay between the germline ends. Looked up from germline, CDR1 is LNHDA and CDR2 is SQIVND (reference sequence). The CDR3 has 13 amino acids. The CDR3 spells CASSTGSTYEQYF. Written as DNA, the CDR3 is TGTGCCAGTAGCACCGGGAGTACCTACGAGCAGTACTTC.

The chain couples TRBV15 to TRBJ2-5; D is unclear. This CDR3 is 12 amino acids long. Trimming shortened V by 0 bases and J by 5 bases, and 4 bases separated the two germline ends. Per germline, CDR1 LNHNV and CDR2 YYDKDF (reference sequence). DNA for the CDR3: TGTGCCACCAGCAGAGATGCGGAGACCCAGTACTTC. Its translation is CATSRDAETQYF. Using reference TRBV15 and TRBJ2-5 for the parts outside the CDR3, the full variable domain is DAMVIQNPRYQVTQFGKPVTLSCSQTLNHNVMYWYQQKSSQAPKLLFHYYDKDFNNEADTPDNFQSRRPNTSFCFLDIRSPGLGDTAMYLCATSRDAETQYFGPGTRLLVL.

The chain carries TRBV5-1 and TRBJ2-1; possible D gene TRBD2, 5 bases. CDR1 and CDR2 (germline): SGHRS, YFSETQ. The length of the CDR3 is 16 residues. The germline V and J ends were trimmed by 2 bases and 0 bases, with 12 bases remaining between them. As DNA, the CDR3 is TGCGCCAGCAGCTTTACGACGGGAAGCTCCTACAATGAGCAGTTCTTC. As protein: CASSFTTGSSYNEQFF.

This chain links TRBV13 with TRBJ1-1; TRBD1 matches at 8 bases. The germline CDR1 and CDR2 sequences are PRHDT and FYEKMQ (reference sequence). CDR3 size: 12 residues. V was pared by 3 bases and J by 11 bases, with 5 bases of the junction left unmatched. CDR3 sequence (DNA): TGTGCCAGCAGCTTTACAGGGGGAGGGGCTTTCTTT. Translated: CASSFTGGGAFF.

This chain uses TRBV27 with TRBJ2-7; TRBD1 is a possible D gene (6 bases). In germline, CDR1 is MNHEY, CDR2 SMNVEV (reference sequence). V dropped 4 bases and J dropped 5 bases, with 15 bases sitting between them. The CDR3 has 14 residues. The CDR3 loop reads CASSSAGTTDEQYF. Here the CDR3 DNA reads TGTGCCAGCAGTTCCGCCGGGACAACTGACGAGCAGTACTTC.

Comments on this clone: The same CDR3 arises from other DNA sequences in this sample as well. The CDR3 DNA reads as TGTGCCAGCAGCTCTCGACTGAACACTGAAGCTTTCTTT. It encodes CASSSRLNTEAFF. The rearrangement uses TRBV9 and TRBJ1-1; D call uncertain. The CDR3 is made up of 13 amino acids. Germline V CDR1 and CDR2: SGDLS, YYNGEE. Trimming removed 4 bases from V and 0 bases from J, with 7 bases in between.

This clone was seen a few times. The CDR3 region has the DNA TGTGCCAGTAGTATAGTCGGGGTTGGGGGCACTGAAGCTTTCTTT. It codes for CASSIVGVGGTEAFF. V is TRBV19 and J is TRBJ1-1; TRBD1 is a possible D gene (5 bases). CDR1 LNHDA and CDR2 SQIVND come from the germline V gene (reference sequence). CDR3 size: 15 residues. V gave up 1 base and J gave up 4 bases, with 13 bases separating them.

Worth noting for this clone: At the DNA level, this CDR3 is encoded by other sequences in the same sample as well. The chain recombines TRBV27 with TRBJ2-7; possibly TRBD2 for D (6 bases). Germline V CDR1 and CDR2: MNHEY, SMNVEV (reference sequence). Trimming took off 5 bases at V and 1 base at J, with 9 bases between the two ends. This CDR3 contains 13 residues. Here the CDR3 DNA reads TGTGCCAGCAGTCCCGGGAGTTCCTACGAGCAGTACTTC. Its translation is CASSPGSSYEQYF.

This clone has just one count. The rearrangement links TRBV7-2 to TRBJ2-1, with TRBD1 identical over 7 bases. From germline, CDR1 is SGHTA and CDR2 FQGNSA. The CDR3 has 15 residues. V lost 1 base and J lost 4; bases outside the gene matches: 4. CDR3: CASSLVTGTYNEQFF. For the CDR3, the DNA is TGTGCCAGCAGCTTAGTGACAGGGACATACAATGAGCAGTTCTTC.

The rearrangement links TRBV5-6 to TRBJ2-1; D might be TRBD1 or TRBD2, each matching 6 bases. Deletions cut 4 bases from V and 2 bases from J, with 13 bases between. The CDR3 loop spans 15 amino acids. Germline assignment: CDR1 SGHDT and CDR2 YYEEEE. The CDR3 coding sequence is TGTGCCAGCAGCCCGGGGGCGGGACCCTACAATGAGCAGTTCTTC. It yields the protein CASSPGAGPYNEQFF.

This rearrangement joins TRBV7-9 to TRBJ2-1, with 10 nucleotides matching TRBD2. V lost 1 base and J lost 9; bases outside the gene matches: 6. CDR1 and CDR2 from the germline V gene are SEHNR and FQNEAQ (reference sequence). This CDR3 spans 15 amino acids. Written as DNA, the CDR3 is TGTGCCAGCAGCTTAGACCTAGCGGGAGAGACTGAGCAGTTCTTC. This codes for CASSLDLAGETEQFF.

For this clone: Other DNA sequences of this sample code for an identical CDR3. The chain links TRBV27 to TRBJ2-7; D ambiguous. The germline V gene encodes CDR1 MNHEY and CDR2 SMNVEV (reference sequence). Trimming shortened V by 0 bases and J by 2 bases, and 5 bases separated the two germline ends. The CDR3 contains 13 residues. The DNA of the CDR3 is TGTGCCAGCAGTTTATCTGGGGCCTACGAGCAGTACTTC. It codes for CASSLSGAYEQYF.

CDR3 region: CASSVGGGPQHF. Here the CDR3 DNA reads TGTGCCAGCAGCGTAGGCGGCGGGCCCCAGCATTTT. V and J are TRBV9 and TRBJ1-5; D remains unclear. Between the trimmed V and J ends, which lost 0 bases and 9 bases, there was a span of 7 bases. The germline V gene encodes CDR1 SGDLS and CDR2 YYNGEE. CDR3 length: 12 residues.

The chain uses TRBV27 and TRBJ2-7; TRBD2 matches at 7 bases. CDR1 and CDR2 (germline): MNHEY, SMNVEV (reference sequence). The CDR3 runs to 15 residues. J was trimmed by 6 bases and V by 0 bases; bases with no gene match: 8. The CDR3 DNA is TGTGCCAGCAGTTTATCGGGAGGGAGCTTCGGCGAGCAGTACTTC. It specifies CASSLSGGSFGEQYF.

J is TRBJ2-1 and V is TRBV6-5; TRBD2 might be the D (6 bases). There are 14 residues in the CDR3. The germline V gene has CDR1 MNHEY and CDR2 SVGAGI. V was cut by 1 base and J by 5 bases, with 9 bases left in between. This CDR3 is CASSYLEGHNEQFF. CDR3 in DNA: TGTGCCAGCAGTTACTTGGAGGGCCACAATGAGCAGTTCTTC.